The text below deals with one T cell receptor (beta chain). This specimen belongs to a study of T cell responses to AZD1222 COVID-19 vaccine. Measured with immunoSEQ multiplex PCR; TCRdb has only the in-frame clones, and not every one. Among approximately 110,000 clones, 88% were seen once, and the ten largest hold about 2.5%. Germline V CDR1 and CDR2: LNHDA, SQIVND (reference sequence). The CDR3 length is 18 residues. The V end lost 0 bases, the J end lost 0 bases, and 12 bases lay between the germline ends. This receptor was identified in an adult in good health. The sequencing here drew on peripheral blood, taken on day 0 of AZD1222 vaccination. J is TRBJ1-6 and V is TRBV19; TRBD1 might be the D (6 bases). CDR3 sequence: CASSIESDSPSYNSPLHF. In DNA, the CDR3 is TGTGCCAGTAGTATAGAATCGGACAGTCCCTCCTATAATTCACCCCTCCACTTT.